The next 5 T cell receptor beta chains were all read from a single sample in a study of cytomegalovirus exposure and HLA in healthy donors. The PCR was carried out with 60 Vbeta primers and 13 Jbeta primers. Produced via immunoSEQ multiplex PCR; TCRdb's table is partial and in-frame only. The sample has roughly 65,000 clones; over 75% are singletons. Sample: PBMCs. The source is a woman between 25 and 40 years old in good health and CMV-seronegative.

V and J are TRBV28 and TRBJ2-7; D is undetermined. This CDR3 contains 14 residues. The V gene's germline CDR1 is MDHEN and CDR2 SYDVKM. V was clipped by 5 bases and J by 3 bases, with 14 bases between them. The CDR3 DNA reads TGTGCCAGCAGTCCTAGTCGTCGGCGCTACGAGCAGTACTTC. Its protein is CASSPSRRRYEQYF.

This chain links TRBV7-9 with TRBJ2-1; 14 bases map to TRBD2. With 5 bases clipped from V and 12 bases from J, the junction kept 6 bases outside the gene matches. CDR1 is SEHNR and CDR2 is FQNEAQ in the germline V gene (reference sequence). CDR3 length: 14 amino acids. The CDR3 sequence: CASSKGLAGDLQFF. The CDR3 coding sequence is TGTGCCAGCAGCAAGGGACTAGCGGGAGATTTGCAGTTCTTC.

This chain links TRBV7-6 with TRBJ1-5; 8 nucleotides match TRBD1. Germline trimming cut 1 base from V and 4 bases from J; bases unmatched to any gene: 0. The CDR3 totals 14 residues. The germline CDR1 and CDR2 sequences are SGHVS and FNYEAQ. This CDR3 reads CASSLGTGNQPQHF. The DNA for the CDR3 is TGTGCCAGCAGCTTAGGGACAGGGAATCAGCCCCAGCATTTT.

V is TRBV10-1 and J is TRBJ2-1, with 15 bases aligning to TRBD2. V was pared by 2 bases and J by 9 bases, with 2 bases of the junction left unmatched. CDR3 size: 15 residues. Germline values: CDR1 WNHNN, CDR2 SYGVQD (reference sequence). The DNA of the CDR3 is TGCGCCAGCAGTGAGCCGGGACTAGCGGGGGGTGAGCAGTTCTTC. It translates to CASSEPGLAGGEQFF.

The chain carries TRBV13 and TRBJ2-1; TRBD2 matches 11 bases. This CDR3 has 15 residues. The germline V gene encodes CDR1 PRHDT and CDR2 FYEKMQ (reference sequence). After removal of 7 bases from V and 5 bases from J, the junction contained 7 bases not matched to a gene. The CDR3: CASTHGTSGNNEQFF. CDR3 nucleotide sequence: TGTGCCAGCACCCACGGGACTAGCGGAAACAATGAGCAGTTCTTC.